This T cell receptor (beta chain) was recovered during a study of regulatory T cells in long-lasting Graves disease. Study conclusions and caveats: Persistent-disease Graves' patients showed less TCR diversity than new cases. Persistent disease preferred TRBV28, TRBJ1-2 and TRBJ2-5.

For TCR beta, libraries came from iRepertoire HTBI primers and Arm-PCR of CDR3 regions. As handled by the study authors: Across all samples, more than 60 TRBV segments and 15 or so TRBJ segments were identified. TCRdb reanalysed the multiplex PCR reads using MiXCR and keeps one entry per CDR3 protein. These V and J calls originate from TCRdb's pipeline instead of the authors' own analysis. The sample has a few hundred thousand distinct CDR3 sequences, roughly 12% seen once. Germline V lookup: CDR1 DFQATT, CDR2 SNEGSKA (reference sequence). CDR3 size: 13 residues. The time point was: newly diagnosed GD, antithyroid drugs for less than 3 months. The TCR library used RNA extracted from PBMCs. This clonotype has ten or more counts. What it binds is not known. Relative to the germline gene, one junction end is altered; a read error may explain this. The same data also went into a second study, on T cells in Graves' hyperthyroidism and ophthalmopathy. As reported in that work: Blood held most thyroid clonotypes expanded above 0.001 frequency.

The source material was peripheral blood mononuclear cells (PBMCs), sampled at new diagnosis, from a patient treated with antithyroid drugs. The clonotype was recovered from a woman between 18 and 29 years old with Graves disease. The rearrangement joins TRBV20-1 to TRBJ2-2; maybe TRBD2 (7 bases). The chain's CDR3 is CSARGASTGELFF. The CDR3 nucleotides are TGCAGTGCCCGGGGGGCCTCAACCGGGGAACTGTTTTTT.